This T cell receptor (beta chain) was found in a study of regulatory T cells in long-lasting Graves disease. Germline CDR1 is MDHEN and CDR2 is SYDVKM. The CDR3 extends over 13 amino acids. V shed 3 bases and J shed 10 bases, with 13 bases lying between them. The TCR beta library used iRepertoire HTBI primers with Arm-PCR amplification of CDR3. Original analysis: From all samples, identification returned over 13 TRBJ and roughly 65 TRBV segments. TCRdb fed the multiplex PCR reads into MiXCR, producing one record per CDR3 protein. The V and J calls and clone size come from TCRdb's table, not from the authors' own analysis. In the table there are 600,000 to 650,000 distinct CDR3 sequences, 16% of which are singletons. In this sample, this clonotype turned up many times. Time point reported: newly diagnosed GD, antithyroid drugs for less than 3 months. The TCR library was made from RNA that had been extracted from PBMCs in TRIzol. An endocrinology department in Xi'an, China, recruited the patients.

These same records also appear under a second study, on T cells in Graves' hyperthyroidism and ophthalmopathy.

The rearrangement joins TRBV28 to TRBJ2-1; either TRBD1 or TRBD2 may fit D (5 bases each). The sequenced sample was peripheral blood mononuclear cells (PBMCs), obtained at new diagnosis, from a patient treated with antithyroid drugs. The source of this sequence is a woman in her 30s with Graves disease. CDR3 sequence (DNA): TGTGCCAGCAGTTTGGGAGTGGGGCACGAGCAGTTCTTC. This codes for CASSLGVGHEQFF.